What follows is one T cell receptor (beta chain) and its context. The sample belongs to a study of cytomegalovirus exposure and HLA in healthy donors. Germline lookup yields CDR1 WNHNN and CDR2 SYGVQD (reference sequence). V shed 4 bases, J shed 6 bases, and the junction held 4 bases outside the gene matches. This CDR3 spans 14 amino acids. The PCR made use of 60 Vbeta and 13 Jbeta primers. Produced via immunoSEQ multiplex PCR; TCRdb's table is partial and in-frame only. The table has 200,000 to 250,000 clones, more than 75% seen once. The chain recombines TRBV10-1 with TRBJ2-1, with TRBD2 identical over 9 bases. The receptor's source is a human donor in good health. What was sequenced was PBMCs. CDR3 sequence: CASSGAGGRNEQFF. The DNA for the CDR3 is TGCGCCAGCAGTGGAGCGGGAGGCCGCAATGAGCAGTTCTTC.